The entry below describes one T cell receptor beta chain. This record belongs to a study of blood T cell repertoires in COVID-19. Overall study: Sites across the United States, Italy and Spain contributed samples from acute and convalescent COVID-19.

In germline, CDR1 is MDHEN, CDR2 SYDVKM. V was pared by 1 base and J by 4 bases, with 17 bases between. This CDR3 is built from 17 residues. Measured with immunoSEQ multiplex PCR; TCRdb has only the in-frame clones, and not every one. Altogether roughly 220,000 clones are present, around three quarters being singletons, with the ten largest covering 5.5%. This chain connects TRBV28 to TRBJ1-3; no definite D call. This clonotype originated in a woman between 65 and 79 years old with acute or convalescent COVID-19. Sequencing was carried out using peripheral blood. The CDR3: CASSLYAEGGGGNTIYF. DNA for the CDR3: TGTGCCAGCAGTTTATACGCGGAGGGAGGTGGAGGAAACACCATATATTTT. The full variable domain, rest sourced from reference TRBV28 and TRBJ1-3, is DVKVTQSSRYLVKRTGEKVFLECVQDMDHENMFWYRQDPGLGLRLIYFSYDVKMKEKGDIPEGYSVSREKKERFSLILESASTNQTSMYLCASSLYAEGGGGNTIYFGEGSWLTVV.